This TCR beta chain was found in a study of blood T cell repertoires in COVID-19. Study-wide background: In each case, the material was cDNA or gDNA derived from T cells, B-cell-depleted T cells, or PBMCs.

Measured with immunoSEQ multiplex PCR; TCRdb has only the in-frame clones, and not every one. The data hold about 280,000 clones, with around 86% observed a single time. The CDR3 loop spans 13 amino acids. V lost 1 base to trimming and J lost 5 bases; unmatched junction nucleotides: 2. The germline V gene has CDR1 GTSNPN and CDR2 SVGIG (reference sequence). In regard to this clone: At the DNA level, this CDR3 is encoded by other sequences in the same sample as well.

The sequenced material came from peripheral blood. The genes are TRBV30 and TRBJ1-5; 7 bases map to TRBD1. This receptor was obtained from a woman in her thirties with active or convalescent COVID-19. The CDR3 bases are TGTGCCTGGAGTGACAGGGGAGATCAGCCCCAGCATTTT. Its protein is CAWSDRGDQPQHF.